The 26 T cell receptor beta chains given below trace back to one sample, sequenced in a study of technical replicates of blood from several donors. Measured with immunoSEQ multiplex PCR; TCRdb has only the in-frame clones, and not every one. Among roughly 12,000 clones listed, approximately 94% were seen once. Sequenced sample: PBMCs. The receptors originated from a human donor in good health.

V usage is TRBV28 and J usage is TRBJ2-3; weak D call: TRBD1 (6 bases). This CDR3 has 14 residues. Trimming left V 7 bases short and J 0 bases short, with 11 bases between. CDR1 and CDR2 from the germline V gene are MDHEN and SYDVKM. The CDR3 spells CASTRRGSTDTQYF. The CDR3 DNA reads TGTGCCAGCACCCGAAGGGGGAGCACAGATACGCAGTATTTT.

The chain combines TRBV30 with TRBJ2-7; D may be TRBD1 (6 bases). The V end lost 4 bases, the J end lost 6 bases, and 22 bases lay between the germline ends. The CDR3 length is 15 residues. The germline V gene encodes CDR1 GTSNPN and CDR2 SVGIG (reference sequence). The CDR3, as DNA: TGTGCCTGGAACGGGGCCTTGATAGGGGGTGGCGAGCAGTACTTC. Amino acid sequence: CAWNGALIGGGEQYF.

The chain recombines TRBV11-1 with TRBJ2-7; TRBD2 agrees at 11 bases. V lost 2 bases and J lost 11; bases outside the gene matches: 8. The CDR3 is 14 amino acids. Germline CDR1 is SGHAT and CDR2 is FQDESV (reference sequence). DNA for the CDR3: TGTGCCAGCAGCTTACAACTAGCGGGAGAACCGGAGTACTTC. Protein: CASSLQLAGEPEYF.

V is TRBV5-1 and J is TRBJ2-7; TRBD1 might be the D (5 bases). The CDR3 sequence is 12 residues long. Germline V gene data show CDR1 as SGHRS and CDR2 as YFSETQ. Trimming took off 3 bases at V and 4 bases at J, with 8 bases between the two ends. CDR3 nucleotides: TGCGCCAGCAGCTCGGACACGTACGAGCAGTACTTC. Translation: CASSSDTYEQYF.

The chain's CDR3 is CASSWQGPNQPQHF. DNA for the CDR3: TGTGCCAGTAGTTGGCAGGGCCCCAATCAGCCCCAGCATTTT. The chain recombines TRBV19 with TRBJ1-5; a weak D match, TRBD1 (5 bases). V dropped 5 bases and J dropped 3 bases, with 11 bases sitting between them. Per germline, CDR1 LNHDA and CDR2 SQIVND (reference sequence). CDR3 length: 14 amino acids. Drawing the rest from reference TRBV19 and TRBJ1-5, the complete variable domain is DGGITQSPKYLFRKEGQNVTLSCEQNLNHDAMYWYRQDPGQGLRLIYYSQIVNDFQKGDIAEGYSVSREKKESFPLTVTSAQKNPTAFYLCASSWQGPNQPQHFGDGTRLSIL.

The V gene is TRBV30, the J gene TRBJ1-1; the match to TRBD1 covers 7 bases. This CDR3 region has 13 residues. Trimming took 3 bases from V and 3 from J; bases not matched to a gene: 4. Looked up from germline, CDR1 is GTSNPN and CDR2 is SVGIG (reference sequence). The CDR3 DNA sequence: TGTGCCTGGAGGACAGGGATGGACACTGAAGCTTTCTTT. This gives the protein CAWRTGMDTEAFF.

This chain joins TRBV13 and TRBJ2-7, with D possibly being TRBD2 (6 bases). The V gene's germline CDR1 is PRHDT and CDR2 FYEKMQ (reference sequence). The V gene lost 1 base and the J gene lost 7 bases, with 26 bases spanning the gap. This CDR3 is built from 18 residues. DNA of the CDR3: TGTGCCAGCAGCTTAGTGTTAGGAGGGGTCACCACCTCTCTTGAGCAGTACTTC. Translated, it gives CASSLVLGGVTTSLEQYF.

The chain combines TRBV11-2 with TRBJ2-2; D unclear. The CDR3 totals 15 residues. V was clipped by 6 bases and J by 0 bases, with 11 bases between them. Looked up from germline, CDR1 is SGHAT and CDR2 is FQNNGV. The CDR3 DNA is TGTGCCAGCAGTCTGGGCCTTCCGAACACCGGGGAGCTGTTTTTT. Its translation is CASSLGLPNTGELFF.

The chain links TRBV27 to TRBJ2-7; D is unclear. From germline, CDR1 is MNHEY and CDR2 SMNVEV (reference sequence). The CDR3 is made up of 16 amino acids. V gave up 2 bases and J gave up 0 bases, with 14 bases separating them. This CDR3 reads CASSLGHSLYSYEQYF. As DNA, the CDR3 is TGTGCCAGCAGTTTAGGCCACAGTTTATACTCCTACGAGCAGTACTTC.

The chain links TRBV18 to TRBJ1-2; TRBD1 might be the D (6 bases). This CDR3 has 13 amino acids. From germline, CDR1 is KGHSH and CDR2 LQKENI. V was pared by 2 bases and J by 6 bases, with 10 bases between. CDR3 region: CASSPRQEDGYTF. The CDR3 DNA sequence: TGTGCCAGCTCACCAAGACAGGAAGATGGCTACACCTTC.

The chain carries TRBV29-1 and TRBJ2-6, with 7 bases identical to TRBD1. CDR1 is SQVTM, CDR2 ANQGSEA, per germline. V was pared by 6 bases and J by 4 bases, with 6 bases of the junction left unmatched. The CDR3 totals 14 residues. This CDR3 is CSVAQGTGANVLTF. The DNA for the CDR3 is TGCAGCGTGGCACAGGGGACCGGGGCCAACGTCCTGACTTTC. Looking up the rest from reference TRBV29-1 and TRBJ2-6 gives the full variable domain: SAVISQKPSRDICQRGTSLTIQCQVDSQVTMMFWYRQQPGQSLTLIATANQGSEATYESGFVIDKFPISRPNLTFSTLTVSNMSPEDSSIYLCSVAQGTGANVLTFGAGSRLTVL.

The V call is TRBV5-1, the J call TRBJ1-1, with D maybe TRBD1 (6 bases). V dropped 3 bases and J dropped 1 base, with 16 bases sitting between them. This CDR3 comprises 16 residues. Germline lookup yields CDR1 SGHRS and CDR2 YFSETQ. In DNA form, the CDR3 reads TGCGCCAGCAGCTCCTCCAGGGGTTATACGAACACTGAAGCTTTCTTT. Translating gives CASSSSRGYTNTEAFF.

The rearrangement joins TRBV15 to TRBJ1-1; 8 bases agree with TRBD1. V trimming: 1 base; J trimming: 1 base; junction bases outside the gene matches: 8. The CDR3 consists of 17 residues. CDR1 and CDR2 (germline): LNHNV, YYDKDF (reference sequence). Here the CDR3 DNA reads TGTGCCACCAGCAGAGGCGGGACGGGACAGGAGAACACTGAAGCTTTCTTT. Translation gives CATSRGGTGQENTEAFF.

The chain recombines TRBV6-5 with TRBJ1-4, with D possibly matching TRBD1 (6 bases). This CDR3 region has 14 residues. V lost 6 bases to trimming and J lost 4 bases, with 12 bases between them. Germline V gene sequence: CDR1 MNHEY, CDR2 SVGAGI. The CDR3 DNA reads as TGTGCCAGCAGCAGGACAGTCCTTAATGAAAAACTGTTTTTT. The encoded protein is CASSRTVLNEKLFF.

The chain uses TRBV15 and TRBJ2-1, with 13 bases matching TRBD2. The germline gives CDR1 LNHNV, CDR2 YYDKDF (reference sequence). This CDR3 is built from 17 residues. The junction had 9 bases not matched to a gene; V was cut back by 2 bases and J by 8 bases. Here the CDR3 reads CATSRLGLAGSPDEQFF. In DNA form, the CDR3 reads TGTGCCACCAGCAGATTGGGACTAGCGGGAAGCCCCGATGAGCAGTTCTTC.

This chain joins TRBV10-3 and TRBJ2-7, with D possibly being TRBD2 (5 bases). V gave up 4 bases and J gave up 7 bases, with 20 bases separating them. CDR3 size: 15 residues. Germline CDR1 and CDR2: ENHRY and SYGVKD. The CDR3 is CAISGGRARTGEQYF. CDR3 sequence (DNA): TGTGCCATCAGTGGTGGCCGGGCCAGAACGGGAGAGCAGTACTTC.

This clone is a singleton in its sample. The V call is TRBV10-3, the J call TRBJ1-1, with 7 bases aligning to TRBD1. This CDR3 spans 15 amino acids. V shed 5 bases and J 0 bases; nucleotides not matched to a gene: 6. Per the germline V gene, CDR1 is ENHRY and CDR2 is SYGVKD. The CDR3 DNA reads as TGTGCCATCAGTACAGACAGGGTGTTGAACACTGAAGCTTTCTTT. It specifies CAISTDRVLNTEAFF.

J is TRBJ2-7 and V is TRBV6-5, with D perhaps TRBD2 (5 bases). Germline V gene lookup returns CDR1 MNHEY and CDR2 SVGAGI. The CDR3 runs 14 residues. V was cut by 2 bases and J by 3 bases, with 11 bases left in between. CDR3 DNA sequence: TGTGCCAGCAGTTACACCGTCGAGGGCTACGAGCAGTACTTC. It is translated as CASSYTVEGYEQYF.

This chain uses TRBV7-8 with TRBJ2-7; possibly TRBD1 for D (5 bases). The germline gives CDR1 SGHVS, CDR2 FQNEAQ. This CDR3 contains 15 residues. With 1 base removed from V and 0 bases from J, the gap between germline ends came to 10 bases. This CDR3 is CASSLESTDSYEQYF. Written as DNA, the CDR3 is TGTGCCAGCAGCTTAGAGTCGACAGACTCCTACGAGCAGTACTTC.

This clone was observed a single time. This rearrangement joins TRBV30 to TRBJ2-1, with TRBD2 identical over 8 bases. The CDR3 sequence is 14 residues long. V lost 3 bases, J lost 4 bases, and 5 bases stayed unmatched. Germline V gives CDR1 GTSNPN, CDR2 SVGIG (reference sequence). The chain's CDR3 is CAWRPSGSYNEQFF. The DNA for the CDR3 is TGTGCCTGGAGGCCGAGCGGGAGTTACAATGAGCAGTTCTTC.

CDR3 nucleotides: TGTGCCAGCAGTCCGTCCGTTTACTCTGGAAACACCATATATTTT. As protein: CASSPSVYSGNTIYF. The rearrangement links TRBV7-2 to TRBJ1-3; D not resolved. The CDR3 has 15 residues. Trimming left V 6 bases short and J 0 bases short, with 12 bases between. CDR1 and CDR2 (germline): SGHTA, FQGNSA.

The chain has TRBV11-3 and TRBJ1-2, with D maybe TRBD1 (5 bases). The V gene's germline CDR1 is SGHNT and CDR2 YENEEA. Trimming took off 1 base at V and 1 base at J, with 13 bases between the two ends. The CDR3 consists of 16 residues. Here the CDR3 reads CASSLGTPGHNYGYTF. The DNA for the CDR3 is TGTGCCAGCAGCTTAGGAACGCCCGGACATAACTATGGCTACACCTTC.

J is TRBJ2-1 and V is TRBV7-6; the match to TRBD2 covers 11 bases. Germline CDR1 is SGHVS and CDR2 is FNYEAQ. J gave up 10 bases and V 1 base, and 18 bases lay outside the gene matches. The CDR3 has 19 residues. CDR3 in amino acids: CASSLVPLLAGGPGGEQFF. DNA of the CDR3: TGTGCCAGCAGCTTAGTTCCCCTTCTAGCGGGGGGACCGGGAGGGGAGCAGTTCTTC.

This chain connects TRBV19 to TRBJ1-2; the D is unclear. This CDR3 region has 15 residues. Per the germline V gene, CDR1 is LNHDA and CDR2 is SQIVND (reference sequence). Trimming shortened V by 5 bases and J by 2 bases, and 15 bases separated the two germline ends. CDR3 residues: CASSLEGSVNYGYTF. CDR3 in DNA: TGTGCCAGTAGTCTCGAGGGTTCGGTGAACTATGGCTACACCTTC.

V and J are TRBV11-3 and TRBJ2-5; possible D gene TRBD1, 5 bases. Deletions cut 1 base from V and 0 bases from J, with 9 bases between. The CDR3 spans 15 residues. Looked up from germline, CDR1 is SGHNT and CDR2 is YENEEA. CDR3 nucleotides: TGTGCCAGCAGCTTAGGGGGCAGAGACCAAGAGACCCAGTACTTC. Amino acids: CASSLGGRDQETQYF.

The CDR3 is CASSSVFHNEQFF. CDR3 DNA: TGTGCCAGCAGCTCCGTTTTCCACAATGAGCAGTTCTTC. The gene calls are TRBV11-3 and TRBJ2-1; D gene unclear. This CDR3 spans 13 amino acids. In germline, CDR1 is SGHNT, CDR2 YENEEA. Trimming shortened V by 4 bases and J by 5 bases, and 9 bases separated the two germline ends. Filled out from reference TRBV11-3 and TRBJ2-1, the complete variable domain reads EAGVVQSPRYKIIEKKQPVAFWCNPISGHNTLYWYLQNLGQGPELLIRYENEEAVDDSQLPKDRFSAERLKGVDSTLKIQPAELGDSAVYLCASSSVFHNEQFFGPGTRLTVL.